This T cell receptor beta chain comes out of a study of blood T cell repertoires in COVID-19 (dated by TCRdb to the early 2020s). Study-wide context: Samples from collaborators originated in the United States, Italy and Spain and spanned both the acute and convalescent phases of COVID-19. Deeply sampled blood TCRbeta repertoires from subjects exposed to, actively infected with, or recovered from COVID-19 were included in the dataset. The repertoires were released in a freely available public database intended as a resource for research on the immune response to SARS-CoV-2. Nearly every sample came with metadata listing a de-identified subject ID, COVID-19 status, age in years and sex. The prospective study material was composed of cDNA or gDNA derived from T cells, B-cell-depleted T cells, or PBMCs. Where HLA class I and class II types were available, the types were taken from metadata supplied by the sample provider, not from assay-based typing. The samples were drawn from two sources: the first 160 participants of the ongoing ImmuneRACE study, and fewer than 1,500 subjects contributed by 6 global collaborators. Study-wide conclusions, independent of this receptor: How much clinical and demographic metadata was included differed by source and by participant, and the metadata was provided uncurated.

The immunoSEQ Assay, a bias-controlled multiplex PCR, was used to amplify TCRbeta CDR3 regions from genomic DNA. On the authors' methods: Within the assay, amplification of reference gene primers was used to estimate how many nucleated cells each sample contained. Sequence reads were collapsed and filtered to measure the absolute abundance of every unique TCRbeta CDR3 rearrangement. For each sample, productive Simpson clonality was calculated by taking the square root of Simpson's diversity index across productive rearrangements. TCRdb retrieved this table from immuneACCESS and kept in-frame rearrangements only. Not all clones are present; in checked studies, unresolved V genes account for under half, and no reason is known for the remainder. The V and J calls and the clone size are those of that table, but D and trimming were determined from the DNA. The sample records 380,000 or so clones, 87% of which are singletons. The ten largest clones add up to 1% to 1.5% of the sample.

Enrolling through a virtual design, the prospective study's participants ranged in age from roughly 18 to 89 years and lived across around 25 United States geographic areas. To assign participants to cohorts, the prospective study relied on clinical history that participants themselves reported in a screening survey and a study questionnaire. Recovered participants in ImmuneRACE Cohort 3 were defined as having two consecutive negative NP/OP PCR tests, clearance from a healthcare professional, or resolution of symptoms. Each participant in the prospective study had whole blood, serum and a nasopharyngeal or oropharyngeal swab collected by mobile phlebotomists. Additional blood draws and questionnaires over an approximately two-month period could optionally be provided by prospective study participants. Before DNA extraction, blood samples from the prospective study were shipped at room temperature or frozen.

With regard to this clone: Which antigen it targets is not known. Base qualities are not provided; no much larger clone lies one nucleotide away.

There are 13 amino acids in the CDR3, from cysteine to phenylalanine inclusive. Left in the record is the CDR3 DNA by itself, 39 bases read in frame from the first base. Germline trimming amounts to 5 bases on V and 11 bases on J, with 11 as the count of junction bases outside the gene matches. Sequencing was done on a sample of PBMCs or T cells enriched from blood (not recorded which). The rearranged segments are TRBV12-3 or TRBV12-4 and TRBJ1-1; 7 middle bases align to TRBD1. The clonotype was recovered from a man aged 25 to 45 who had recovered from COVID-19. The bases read TGTGCCAGCAGTGTCACAGGGGTCGGGGGTGCTTTCTTT. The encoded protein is CASSVTGVGGAFF.